A single sample is the source of the 10 T cell receptor beta chains below, sequenced in a study of cytomegalovirus exposure and HLA in healthy donors. Researchers ran the PCR with 60 Vbeta and 13 Jbeta primers. TCRdb keeps only in-frame clones here, not all; method: immunoSEQ multiplex PCR. The sample contains roughly 200,000 clones, around 75% of which appear only once. The sequencing sample was made of PBMCs. The receptors were gathered from a female donor in good health and CMV-seronegative.

V is TRBV19 and J is TRBJ2-1, with a possible D match to TRBD1 (6 bases). V dropped 4 bases and J dropped 6 bases, with 16 bases sitting between them. CDR3 size: 15 residues. The germline V gene has CDR1 LNHDA and CDR2 SQIVND (reference sequence). CDR3 nucleotide sequence: TGTGCCAGTAGTAAACAGGGATTCCAGCCCAATGAGCAGTTCTTC. Translated: CASSKQGFQPNEQFF. The full variable domain, its missing parts supplied by reference TRBV19 and TRBJ2-1, is DGGITQSPKYLFRKEGQNVTLSCEQNLNHDAMYWYRQDPGQGLRLIYYSQIVNDFQKGDIAEGYSVSREKKESFPLTVTSAQKNPTAFYLCASSKQGFQPNEQFFGPGTRLTVL.

This clone turned up a few times. The rearrangement joins TRBV2 to TRBJ2-1; D is uncertain. Germline CDR1 SNHLY, CDR2 FYNNEI. Deletions cut 5 bases from V and 3 bases from J, with 2 bases between. CDR3 size: 11 residues. The CDR3: CASSRYNEQFF. DNA of the CDR3: TGTGCCAGCAGTCGCTACAATGAGCAGTTCTTC.

This clone appeared once. The chain carries TRBV7-9 and TRBJ2-2, with 15 bases lining up with TRBD2. Germline-derived CDR1 and CDR2 are SEHNR and FQNEAQ (reference sequence). V lost 6 bases to trimming and J lost 1 base; unmatched junction nucleotides: 3. The CDR3 is 17 residues long. CDR3 bases: TGTGCCAGCAGACCGGGACTAGCGGGAGGGAACACCGGGGAGCTGTTTTTT. This translates into CASRPGLAGGNTGELFF.

This chain uses TRBV9 with TRBJ2-7, with D possibly being TRBD1 (5 bases). The CDR3 is made up of 13 amino acids. Germline V lookup: CDR1 SGDLS, CDR2 YYNGEE. V lost 4 bases, J lost 2 bases, and 10 bases lay in between. The CDR3 sequence is CASSPDRTYEQYF. The CDR3 DNA follows: TGTGCCAGCAGCCCCGACAGAACCTACGAGCAGTACTTC.

The gene calls are TRBV27 and TRBJ1-6; 9 bases are shared with TRBD1. The J segment lost 7 bases and the V segment lost 5 bases, leaving 6 bases of the junction unmatched. This CDR3 spans 15 amino acids. Germline V gene data show CDR1 as MNHEY and CDR2 as SMNVEV (reference sequence). DNA for the CDR3: TGTGCCAGCAGTCCCGGGACAGGGCGCAATTCACCCCTCCACTTT. Encoded protein: CASSPGTGRNSPLHF.

The chain is built from TRBV4-2 and TRBJ2-5; tentatively, D is TRBD2 (6 bases). Deletions cut 4 bases from V and 0 bases from J, with 15 bases between. CDR3 length equals 16 residues. Germline V gene sequence: CDR1 LGHNA, CDR2 YNFKEQ. CDR3 nucleotide sequence: TGTGCCAGCAGCCCTCAGGGACTTATGTACCAAGAGACCCAGTACTTC. Its translation: CASSPQGLMYQETQYF.

The chain links TRBV7-9 to TRBJ1-1, with D perhaps matching TRBD1 (6 bases). Trimming removed 0 bases from V and 5 bases from J, with 19 bases in between. Germline lookup yields CDR1 SEHNR and CDR2 FQNEAQ (reference sequence). The CDR3 runs 17 residues. The CDR3 nucleotides are TGTGCCAGCAGCTTAGCTCCCGGGGACAAAGTTCGAACTGAAGCTTTCTTT. The encoded protein is CASSLAPGDKVRTEAFF. The full variable domain, completed using reference TRBV7-9 and TRBJ1-1, is DTGVSQNPRHKITKRGQNVTFRCDPISEHNRLYWYRQTLGQGPEFLTYFQNEAQLEKSRLLSDRFSAERPKGSFSTLEIQRTEQGDSAMYLCASSLAPGDKVRTEAFFGQGTRLTVV.

The chain recombines TRBV4-1 with TRBJ2-1, with TRBD2 identical over 10 bases. Trimming cost V 0 bases and J 4 bases; bases outside gene matches: 6. The CDR3 runs 17 residues. Germline V gene sequence: CDR1 MGHRA, CDR2 YSYEKL. The CDR3 spells CASSQEWLAGAYNEQFF. In nucleotides, the CDR3 is TGCGCCAGCAGCCAAGAGTGGCTAGCGGGAGCGTACAATGAGCAGTTCTTC.

The V call is TRBV7-4, the J call TRBJ2-3, with 10 bases fitting TRBD2. CDR1 and CDR2 from the germline V gene are SGHVT and SQSDAQ. Trimming cost V 8 bases and J 3 bases; bases outside gene matches: 11. This CDR3 region has 16 residues. The CDR3 coding sequence is TGTGCCAGCGGCTCGGAGCGGGGGGGCAATACAGATACGCAGTATTTT. Protein: CASGSERGGNTDTQYF.

The V and J genes are TRBV5-1 and TRBJ1-1, with a weak D call TRBD1 (5 bases). Germline values: CDR1 SGHRS, CDR2 YFSETQ. V was shortened by 1 base and J by 2 bases, with 6 bases between the two germline ends. This CDR3 comprises 13 residues. CDR3 sequence: CASSLQGNTEAFF. The CDR3, as DNA: TGCGCCAGCAGCTTGCAGGGAAACACTGAAGCTTTCTTT.